The rows below give T cell receptor beta chains drawn from one sample of a study of blood T cell repertoires in COVID-19. Profiled with immunoSEQ multiplex PCR; TCRdb holds only in-frame clones, not every one. The data hold around 150,000 clones, with 70% to 90% observed a single time. Sequenced: peripheral blood. These receptors all stem from a man aged 55 to 70 with acute or convalescent COVID-19. CDR3s include the opening cysteine and the closing phenylalanine or tryptophan. D genes are given only for firm matches. Size tells how often a clone was seen (once, few, many) or the class of an expanded clone, and some rows leave it out.

.	TRBV6-1	TRBJ1-2	12	.	TGTGCCAGCAGTGAAGCATGGGGCGGCTACACCTTC	CASSEAWGGYTF
.	TRBV19	TRBJ1-2	15	TRBD1	TGTGCCAGTAGTATTCAAGGGACAGGCCTCCGTGACTACACCTTC	CASSIQGTGLRDYTF
.	TRBV7-9	TRBJ2-1	15	TRBD1	TGTGCCAGCAGCATGGGACAGGTTGTCTACAATGAGCAGTTCTTC	CASSMGQVVYNEQFF
.	TRBV28	TRBJ2-1	18	TRBD2	TGTGCCAGCAGTTTTGTGTCTAGCGGGAGTGCGAATTTCAATGAGCAGTTCTTC	CASSFVSSGSANFNEQFF
.	TRBV20-1	TRBJ1-5	13	.	TGCAGTGCTATTGACAGGTATTCTCAGCCCCAGCATTTT	CSAIDRYSQPQHF
.	TRBV11-2	TRBJ2-5	11	.	TGTGCCAGCAGGAAGGAGGGGACCCAGTACTTC	CASRKEGTQYF
.	TRBV11-3	TRBJ2-1	18	TRBD2	TGTGCCAGCAGCTCCGATGGGGCGGCTAGCGGGAAACGGAATGAGCAGTTCTTC	CASSSDGAASGKRNEQFF
few	TRBV27	TRBJ2-1	16	TRBD2	TGTGCCAGCAGTGCTCAACTAGCGGGAGTAACGGATGAGCAGTTCTTC	CASSAQLAGVTDEQFF
.	TRBV2	TRBJ1-2	12	TRBD1	TGTGCCACCGTGGGACAGGGGGATGGCTACACCTTC	CATVGQGDGYTF
.	TRBV7-3	TRBJ1-2	13	.	TGTGCCAGCAGCTCGGGACTTGGTTATGGCTACACCTTC	CASSSGLGYGYTF
.	TRBV5-1	TRBJ2-3	13	.	TGCGCCAGCAGCTTTATCCCCACAGATACGCAGTATTTT	CASSFIPTDTQYF
.	TRBV6-2/TRBV6-3	TRBJ2-7	14	TRBD2	TGTGCCAGCAGCTGGGACTACCTCTCCTACGAGCAGTACTTC	CASSWDYLSYEQYF
.	TRBV18	TRBJ1-6	13	.	TGTGCCAGCAACGACCAGGGGAATTCACCCCTCCACTTT	CASNDQGNSPLHF
.	TRBV7-7	TRBJ2-3	13	TRBD1	TGTGCCAGCAGCTCAGGGGGCGCAGATACGCAGTATTTT	CASSSGGADTQYF
many	TRBV27	TRBJ2-7	12	.	TGTGCCAGCAGTTTAGACAACTACGAGCAGTACTTC	CASSLDNYEQYF
once	TRBV21-1	TRBJ2-2	18	.	TGTGCCAGCAGCAAAGGCAGACAGGGGATCGTAAGGACCGGGGAGCTGTTTTTT	CASSKGRQGIVRTGELFF
.	TRBV6-5	TRBJ1-2	12	TRBD1	TGTGCCAGCAGGGGACAGGGCTATGGCTACACCTTC	CASRGQGYGYTF
.	TRBV5-1	TRBJ1-5	17	TRBD1	TGCGCCAGCAGCCCGGGTGACAGGGCGCAGGGCAATCAGCCCCAGCATTTT	CASSPGDRAQGNQPQHF
.	TRBV7-2	TRBJ2-7	14	.	TGTGCCAGCAGCTTGGGCGGGTACTCCTACGAGCAGTACTTC	CASSLGGYSYEQYF
.	TRBV5-1	TRBJ2-7	13	TRBD1	TGCGCCAGCAGCCACCCGGGACAGGGGTTACAGTACTTC	CASSHPGQGLQYF
.	TRBV21-1	TRBJ1-2	13	.	TGTGCCAGCAGCAAAGGACAGGGGGAAGGCTACACCTTC	CASSKGQGEGYTF
once	TRBV5-1	TRBJ1-2	17	.	TGCGCCAGCAGCTTGAGGGGAATCGACAACTCCGGGTCTGGCTACACCTTC	CASSLRGIDNSGSGYTF
.	TRBV10-1	TRBJ1-1	13	.	TGCGCCAGCAAAGGACAGTTGAACACTGAAGCTTTCTTT	CASKGQLNTEAFF
.	TRBV29-1	TRBJ2-3	14	TRBD2	TGCAGCGTTGAAGCTAGCGGGGGCACAGATACGCAGTATTTT	CSVEASGGTDTQYF
.	TRBV6-4	TRBJ2-7	15	.	TGTGCCAGCAGTAAAGCCCCGGGACTCAACTACGAGCAGTACTTC	CASSKAPGLNYEQYF
.	TRBV19	TRBJ2-1	15	TRBD2	TGTGCCAGTAGGCTACTAGCGGGATCCTACAATGAGCAGTTCTTC	CASRLLAGSYNEQFF